What follows are 11 T cell receptor beta chains derived from one specimen sequenced in a study of blood T cells in healthy people across ages. Combining a sample-barcoded 5' primer with a J-beta primer mix, a second PCR ran for 7 to 11 cycles. TCRdb called the 5' RACE reads again in MiXCR, with one record for every CDR3 protein. The sample yields some 1 million distinct CDR3 sequences, 40% to 55% seen once. The sequenced sample consisted of blood. These receptors were taken from a woman in her sixties or seventies in good health.

The CDR3 DNA is TGTGCCAGCAGCCGCGACGGGACAGGGTACTACAATGAGCAGTTCTTC. Translating it yields CASSRDGTGYYNEQFF. J is TRBJ2-1 and V is TRBV7-8; 9 bases match TRBD1. The V and J ends lost 5 bases and 3 bases, in that order; junction bases with no gene match: 8. Per germline, CDR1 SGHVS and CDR2 FQNEAQ. The CDR3 totals 16 residues.

This rearrangement joins TRBV12-3 or TRBV12-4 to TRBJ2-4, with D maybe TRBD2 (6 bases). The CDR3 sequence is 14 residues long. Trimming removed 5 bases at V and 5 bases at J, with 13 bases between. The CDR3, as DNA: TGTGCCAGCAGTACAGGTCGGGAGCAAAACATTCAGTACTTC. Protein: CASSTGREQNIQYF.

This rearrangement joins TRBV24-1 to TRBJ2-1; 7 nucleotides line up with TRBD1. Germline loops: CDR1 KGHDR, CDR2 SFDVKD. The CDR3 loop spans 16 amino acids. Trimming took 4 bases from V and 2 from J; bases not matched to a gene: 7. Here the CDR3 reads CATSDSTGATYNEQFF. The CDR3, as DNA: TGTGCCACCAGTGACTCAACAGGGGCCACCTACAATGAGCAGTTCTTC.

The rearrangement links TRBV5-1 to TRBJ2-4; 10 bases align to TRBD1. The closer fit of TRBJ2-5 to the DNA end suggests the J call may be wrong. CDR1 and CDR2 (germline): SGHRS, YFSETQ. CDR3 length: 17 amino acids. In DNA, the CDR3 is TGCGCCAGCAGCCCCCGTGCTGGACAGGGGGGTCGAGAGACCCAGTACTTC. Translating it yields CASSPRAGQGGRETQYF.

This clonotype was seen a few times. The chain is built from TRBV7-8 and TRBJ1-2; D might be TRBD1 (5 bases). Trimming pared 1 base from V and 6 bases from J, leaving 18 bases between. The CDR3 covers 16 residues. Per the germline V gene, CDR1 is SGHVS and CDR2 is FQNEAQ. In nucleotides, the CDR3 is TGTGCCAGCAGCTTAGGGCCCGGAATGGGCAGGGATGGCTACACCTTC. It yields the protein CASSLGPGMGRDGYTF.

V is TRBV2 and J is TRBJ2-7; tentatively, D is TRBD1 or TRBD2 (5 bases each). Germline V lookup: CDR1 SNHLY, CDR2 FYNNEI. V was pared by 5 bases and J by 3 bases, with 17 bases between. The CDR3 is 15 residues long. CDR3 bases: TGTGCCAGCAGTTCCCTAAGGAGGACACTCTACGAGCAGTACTTC. Amino acids: CASSSLRRTLYEQYF. Filled out from reference TRBV2 and TRBJ2-7, the complete variable domain reads EPEVTQTPSHQVTQMGQEVILRCVPISNHLYFYWYRQILGQKVEFLVSFYNNEISEKSEIFDDQFSVERPDGSNFTLKIRSTKLEDSAMYFCASSSLRRTLYEQYFGPGTRLTVT.

This clonotype was observed a handful of times. The rearrangement uses TRBV5-1 and TRBJ2-3; no clear D. Between the trimmed V and J ends, which lost 0 bases and 7 bases, there was a span of 9 bases. CDR1 is SGHRS, CDR2 YFSETQ, per germline. This CDR3 region has 13 residues. CDR3 DNA: TGCGCCAGCAGCTTGGCTTTTATGAATACGCAGTATTTT. Its translation: CASSLAFMNTQYF. The entire variable domain, with the rest obtained from reference TRBV5-1 and TRBJ2-3, is as follows: KAGVTQTPRYLIKTRGQQVTLSCSPISGHRSVSWYQQTPGQGLQFLFEYFSETQRNKGNFPGRFSGRQFSNSRSEMNVSTLELGDSALYLCASSLAFMNTQYFGPGTRLTVL.

The chain uses TRBV29-1 and TRBJ2-7, with 7 nucleotides matching TRBD1. This CDR3 contains 13 residues. Germline V gene sequence: CDR1 SQVTM, CDR2 ANQGSEA. The ends lost 2 bases at V and 4 bases at J; junction bases unmatched: 5. The CDR3 DNA follows: TGCAGCGTTGAAACAGGGGAGCGATACGAGCAGTACTTC. This codes for CSVETGERYEQYF.

This clonotype came up many times. The rearrangement uses TRBV7-8 and TRBJ2-5, with a weak D call TRBD1 (6 bases). Trimming left V 6 bases short and J 2 bases short, with 7 bases between. This CDR3 comprises 12 residues. Germline loops: CDR1 SGHVS, CDR2 FQNEAQ. CDR3 in DNA: TGTGCCAGCAGGCAGGGGCAAGAGACCCAGTACTTC. Amino acid sequence: CASRQGQETQYF.

This clonotype occurred a few times. The chain uses TRBV3-1 and TRBJ2-7; 8 positions match TRBD1. Germline assignment: CDR1 LGHDT and CDR2 YNNKEL (reference sequence). V lost 4 bases and J lost 2; bases outside the gene matches: 7. This CDR3 comprises 15 residues. The CDR3 bases are TGTGCCAGCAGCCCTCACAGACAGGGGACCTACGAGCAGTACTTC. It codes for CASSPHRQGTYEQYF.

This clonotype occurred once. The genes are TRBV20-1 and TRBJ2-1; tentative D call: TRBD2 (6 bases). The V gene's germline CDR1 is DFQATT and CDR2 SNEGSKA (reference sequence). CDR3 size: 15 residues. The germline V and J ends were trimmed by 6 bases and 1 base, with 16 bases remaining between them. CDR3 bases: TGCAGTGCGCCCGGGACTTCGGTTTCCTACAATGAGCAGTTCTTC. This translates into CSAPGTSVSYNEQFF.